The present TCR beta chain was sequenced within a study of blood T cell repertoires in COVID-19. Study background: Whether acute or convalescent, the COVID-19 samples came from the United States, Italy and Spain.

This CDR3 is built from 14 residues. Germline V gene sequence: CDR1 SGHNT, CDR2 YYREEE (reference sequence). Trimming stripped 0 bases from V and 3 bases from J, with 8 bases between. In the authors' workflow: Estimation of nucleated cell counts was performed using reference gene primer amplification. Repertoires were generated with immunoSEQ multiplex PCR, while TCRdb's copy carries only in-frame clones and drops some. The DNA was the basis for D and trimming; V, J and clone size are from that table. The sample holds tens of thousands of clones, 88% seen once. The sequencing sample was made of peripheral blood. The chain has TRBV5-4 and TRBJ2-3, with D unclear. The TCR sequence derives from a man aged 50 to 60 with active COVID-19. CDR3 in DNA: TGTGCCAGCAGCTTGGGCCAACAAACAGATACGCAGTATTTT. It is translated as CASSLGQQTDTQYF.